What follows describes a single TCR beta chain. The sequenced fragment ends 3 residues before the CDR3 boundary, so the rest is inferred from the germline J gene. TCRdb keeps only in-frame clones here, not all; method: immunoSEQ multiplex PCR. This listing includes approximately 39,000 clones. These data come from a study of T cells in women clearing cervical HPV infection. Study-level background: Case blood was drawn when the lesion was first found; control blood after infection became undetectable.

CDR1 and CDR2 (germline): DFQATT, SNEGSKA (reference sequence). V lost 6 bases, J lost 3 bases, and 13 bases stayed unmatched. The CDR3 extends over 15 amino acids. The chain joins TRBV20-1 to TRBJ1-1; TRBD1 aligns across 7 bases. Sequencing input: blood buffy coat. The sequence was obtained from a woman between 18 and 70 years old with a cervical HPV16 infection that either progressed to CIN3+ or cleared (not recorded which). The part of the CDR3 DNA that was read is TGCAGTGCCACCCAGCCGAGGGGGCAGGACACTGAA. Translating gives CSATQPRGQDTE. The full CDR3 is CSATQPRGQDTEAFF.